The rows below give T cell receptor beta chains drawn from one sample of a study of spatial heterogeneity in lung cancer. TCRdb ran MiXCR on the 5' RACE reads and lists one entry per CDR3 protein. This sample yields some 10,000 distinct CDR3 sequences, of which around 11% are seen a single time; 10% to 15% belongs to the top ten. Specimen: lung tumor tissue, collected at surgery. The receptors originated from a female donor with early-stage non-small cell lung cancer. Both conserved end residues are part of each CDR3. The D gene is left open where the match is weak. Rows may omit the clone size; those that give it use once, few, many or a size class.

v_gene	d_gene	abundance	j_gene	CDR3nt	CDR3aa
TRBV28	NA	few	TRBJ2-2	TGTGCCAGCAGTTTAGGGGTGGGCTACACCGGGGAGCTGTTTTTT	CASSLGVGYTGELFF
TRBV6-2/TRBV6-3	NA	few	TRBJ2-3	TGTGCCAGCAGTACCGACAGTTGGGCTCATGGCACAGATACGCAGTATTTT	CASSTDSWAHGTDTQYF
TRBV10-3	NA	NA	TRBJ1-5	TGTGCCATCAGTGAGGGACCCGCACAGCCCCAGCATTTT	CAISEGPAQPQHF
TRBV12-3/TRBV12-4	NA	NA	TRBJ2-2	TGTGCCAGCAGTTTGCGGCAGGGTCTCGGCGGGGAGCTGTTTTTT	CASSLRQGLGGELFF
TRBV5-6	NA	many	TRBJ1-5	TGTGCCAGCAGCTCGGGACCTAGGACGGGGCAGCCCCAGCATTTT	CASSSGPRTGQPQHF
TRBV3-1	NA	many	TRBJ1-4	TGTGCCAGCAGCCAGGAGTGGCCCGCAACTAATGAAAAACTGTTTTTT	CASSQEWPATNEKLFF
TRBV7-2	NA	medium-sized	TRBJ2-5	TGTGCCAGCAGCTTAAGCGACGTCGAGGAGACCCAGTACTTC	CASSLSDVEETQYF
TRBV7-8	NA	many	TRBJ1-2	TGTGCCAGAGGCCCTCTCTATGGCTACACCTTC	CARGPLYGYTF
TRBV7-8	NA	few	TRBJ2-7	TGTGCCAGCAGCTTAGGGGGCCCAGACAATTCCTACGAGCAGTACTTC	CASSLGGPDNSYEQYF
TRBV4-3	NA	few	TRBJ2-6	TGCGCCAGCAGCCAAGGGACAGCAGGGAGAGGGGCCAACGTCCTGACTTTC	CASSQGTAGRGANVLTF
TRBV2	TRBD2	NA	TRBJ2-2	TGTGCCAGCAGCGCCGGACTAGCAGACTCCGGGGAGCTGTTTTTT	CASSAGLADSGELFF
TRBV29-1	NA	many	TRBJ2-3	TGCAGCGTTGACGGTCGAGGATTCACAGATACGCAGTATTTT	CSVDGRGFTDTQYF
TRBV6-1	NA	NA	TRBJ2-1	TGTGCCAGCAGTGAGGCTTCACATAACTACAGGGATGAGCAGTTCTTC	CASSEASHNYRDEQFF
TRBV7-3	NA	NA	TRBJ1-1	TGTGCCAGCTCCCCCTGGTCGAACACTGAAGCTTTCTTT	CASSPWSNTEAFF
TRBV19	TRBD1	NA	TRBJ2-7	TGTGCCAGTAGTATTCGGACAGGGCCCTACGAGCAGTACTTC	CASSIRTGPYEQYF
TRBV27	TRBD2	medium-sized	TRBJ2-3	TGTGCCAGCAGTTCGGGACTAGCGGGGGGATCAGATACGCAGTATTTT	CASSSGLAGGSDTQYF
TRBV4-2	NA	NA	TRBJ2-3	TGTGCCAGCAGCCAAGATGGAGGGGGGGCAGATACGCAGTATTTT	CASSQDGGGADTQYF
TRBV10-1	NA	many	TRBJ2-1	TGCGCCAGCAGTGGTGCCAATGAGCAGTTCTTC	CASSGANEQFF
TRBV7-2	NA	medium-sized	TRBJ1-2	TGTGCCAGCAGTTCCGGACAGACGTATGGCTACACCTTC	CASSSGQTYGYTF
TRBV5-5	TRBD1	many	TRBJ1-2	TGTGCCAGCAGCTTGGGGTGGCCGGGACAGGGAGATCCAAACCGCTACACCTTC	CASSLGWPGQGDPNRYTF
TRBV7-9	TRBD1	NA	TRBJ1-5	TGTGCCAGCAGCGCTGGACAGGGGGATAATCAGCCCCAGCATTTT	CASSAGQGDNQPQHF
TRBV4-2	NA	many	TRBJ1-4	TGTGCCAGCAGCCCAGGGACGGCCCAAGAAAAACTGTTTTTT	CASSPGTAQEKLFF
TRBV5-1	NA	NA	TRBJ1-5	TGCGCCAGCAGCCCGGACAGCAATCAGCCCCAGCATTTT	CASSPDSNQPQHF
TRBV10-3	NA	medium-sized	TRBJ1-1	TGTGCCATCACCTCAGCCGGGCCATTAGTGAAGACTGAAGCTTTCTTT	CAITSAGPLVKTEAFF
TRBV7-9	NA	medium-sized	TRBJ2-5	TGTGCCAGCAGCCCCCGGCCCCAAGAGACCCAGTACTTC	CASSPRPQETQYF
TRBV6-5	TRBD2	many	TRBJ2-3	TGTGCCAGCAGTCGATCCGGGACTAGCGGGAGTGGGTGGGATACGCAGTATTTT	CASSRSGTSGSGWDTQYF
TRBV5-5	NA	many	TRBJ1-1	TGTGCCAGCAGCTTGGAAGGGGCGGCAGGTGCTTTCATGAACACTGAAGCTTTCTTT	CASSLEGAAGAFMNTEAFF
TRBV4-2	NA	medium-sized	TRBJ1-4	TGTGCCAGCAGCCCGGAAGTCGGACAGAATGAAAAACTGTTTTTT	CASSPEVGQNEKLFF
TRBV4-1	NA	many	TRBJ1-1	TGCGCCAGCAGCCCGCCAAAGGGCAGTGAAGCTTTCTTT	CASSPPKGSEAFF
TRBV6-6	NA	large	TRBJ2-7	TGTGCCAGCAGTTACGGGTCGGGGACAATCGCCTACGAGCAGTACTTC	CASSYGSGTIAYEQYF
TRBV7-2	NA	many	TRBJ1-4	TGCCTCAGCAGCTTTCGCGTGGGGGTCGGTGAAAAACTGTTTTTT	CLSSFRVGVGEKLFF
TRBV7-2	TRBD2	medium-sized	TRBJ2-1	TGTGCCAGCAGCCAGGGGCGGGGGGAATTGGATGAGCAGTTCTTC	CASSQGRGELDEQFF
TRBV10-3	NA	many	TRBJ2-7	TGTGCCATCAGTGAGTCAGCCGTCCGCGAGCAGTACTTC	CAISESAVREQYF
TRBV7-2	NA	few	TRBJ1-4	TGTGCCAGCAGCTTATGGGCGACTAATGAAAAACTGTTTTTT	CASSLWATNEKLFF
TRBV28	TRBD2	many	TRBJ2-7	TGTGCCAGCAGAGGGCTAGCGGGAGGTACCACCACCTACGAGCAGTACTTC	CASRGLAGGTTTYEQYF
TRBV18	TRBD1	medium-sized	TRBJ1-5	TGTGCCAGCTCACCAACCGGGACAGGGGATCAGCCCCAGCATTTT	CASSPTGTGDQPQHF
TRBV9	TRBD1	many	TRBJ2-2	TGTGCCAGCAGCTTACGACAGGGGAACACCGGGGAGCTGTTTTTT	CASSLRQGNTGELFF
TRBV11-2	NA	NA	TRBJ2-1	TGTGCCAGCAGCTTAAACGTCAATTCCTACAATGAGCAGTTCTTC	CASSLNVNSYNEQFF
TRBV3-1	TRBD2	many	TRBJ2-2	TGTGCCAGCAGCTTACAGCGGGGCCCGAACACCGGGGAGCTGTTTTTT	CASSLQRGPNTGELFF
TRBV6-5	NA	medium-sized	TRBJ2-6	TGTGCCAGCAGTTACTCCCAGAGGAGGATGAGCTCTGGGGCCAACGTCCTGACTTTC	CASSYSQRRMSSGANVLTF
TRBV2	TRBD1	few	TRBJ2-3	TGTGCCAGCAGTGAAACAGGGGCCGATTCTAGCACAGATACGCAGTATTTT	CASSETGADSSTDTQYF
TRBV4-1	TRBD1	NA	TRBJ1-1	TGCGCCAGCAGCCACTCACAGGGGGACACTGAAGCTTTCTTT	CASSHSQGDTEAFF
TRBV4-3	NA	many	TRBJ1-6	TGCGCCAGCAGCCAAGATTGGGCCCCCAGGGGAAATTCACCCCTCCACTTT	CASSQDWAPRGNSPLHF
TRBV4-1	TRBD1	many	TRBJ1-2	TGCGCCAGCAGCCAAGTGTATCAGGGACAGGGGCGCTATGGCTACACCTTC	CASSQVYQGQGRYGYTF
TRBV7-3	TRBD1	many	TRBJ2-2	TGTGCCAGCAGCCAAGGGCCCAGGGGGAGTGCCGGGGAGCTGTTTTTT	CASSQGPRGSAGELFF
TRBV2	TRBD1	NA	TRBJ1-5	TGTGCCAGCAGAGTTGGACAGGGGAATCAGCCCCAGCATTTT	CASRVGQGNQPQHF
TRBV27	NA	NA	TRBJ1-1	TGTGCCAGCGCCCTGGGCCACATGAACACTGAAGCTTTCTTT	CASALGHMNTEAFF
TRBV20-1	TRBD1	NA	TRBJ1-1	TGCAGTGCTAGCCAACCGGGACAGGTCGGTTACACTGAAGCTTTCTTT	CSASQPGQVGYTEAFF
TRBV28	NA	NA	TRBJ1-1	TGTGCCAGCAGTTTAGTCGCAGGGAACACTGAAGCTTTCTTT	CASSLVAGNTEAFF